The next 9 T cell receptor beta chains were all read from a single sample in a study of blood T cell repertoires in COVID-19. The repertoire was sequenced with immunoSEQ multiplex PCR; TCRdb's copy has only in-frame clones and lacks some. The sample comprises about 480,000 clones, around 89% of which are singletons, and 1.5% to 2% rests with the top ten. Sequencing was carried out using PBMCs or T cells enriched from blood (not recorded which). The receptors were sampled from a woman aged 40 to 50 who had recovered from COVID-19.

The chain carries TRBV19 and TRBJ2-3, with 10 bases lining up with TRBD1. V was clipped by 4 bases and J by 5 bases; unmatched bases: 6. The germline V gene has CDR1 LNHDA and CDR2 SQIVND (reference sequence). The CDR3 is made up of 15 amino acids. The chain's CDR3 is CASSTRQGAGDTQYF. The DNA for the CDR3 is TGTGCCAGTAGTACCAGACAGGGGGCTGGAGATACGCAGTATTTT.

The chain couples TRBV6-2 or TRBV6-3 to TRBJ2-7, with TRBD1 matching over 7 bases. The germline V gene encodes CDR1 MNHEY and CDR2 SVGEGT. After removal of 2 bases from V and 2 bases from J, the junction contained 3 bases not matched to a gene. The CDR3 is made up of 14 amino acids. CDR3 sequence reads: CASSYGTEAYEQYF. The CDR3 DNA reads TGTGCCAGCAGTTACGGGACAGAGGCCTACGAGCAGTACTTC.

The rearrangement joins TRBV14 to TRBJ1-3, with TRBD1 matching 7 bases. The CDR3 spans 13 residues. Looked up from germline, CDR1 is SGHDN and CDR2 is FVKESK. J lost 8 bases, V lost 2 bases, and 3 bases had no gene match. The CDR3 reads CASSQTGVYTIYF. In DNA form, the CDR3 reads TGTGCCAGCAGCCAAACAGGGGTTTACACCATATATTTT.

DNA of the CDR3: TGTGCCAGCAGTTCCACAGGGAGGGCTAACTATGGCTACACCTTC. It translates to CASSSTGRANYGYTF. V is TRBV27 and J is TRBJ1-2, with D possibly TRBD1 on 6 matching bases. V lost 4 bases, J lost 0 bases, and 12 bases lay in between. The CDR3 loop spans 15 amino acids. Germline V gives CDR1 MNHEY, CDR2 SMNVEV (reference sequence).

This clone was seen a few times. This chain's CDR3 is CASSQVRYEQYF. For the CDR3, the DNA is TGTGCCAGCAGCCAAGTCCGGTACGAGCAGTACTTC. The chain links TRBV3-1 (or the pseudogene TRBV3-2) to TRBJ2-7, with D unresolved. Trimming shortened V by 1 base and J by 4 bases, and 5 bases separated the two germline ends. Germline CDR1 and CDR2: LGHDT and YNNKEL (reference sequence). This CDR3 has 12 amino acids.

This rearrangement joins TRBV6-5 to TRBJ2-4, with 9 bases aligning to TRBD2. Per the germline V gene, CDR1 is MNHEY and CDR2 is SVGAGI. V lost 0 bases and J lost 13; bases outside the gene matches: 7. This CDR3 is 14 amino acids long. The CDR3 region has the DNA TGTGCCAGCAGTTACTCGCGTAGCGGGAGCCTCCAGTACTTC. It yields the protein CASSYSRSGSLQYF.

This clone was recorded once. The chain's CDR3 is CASSQGGETQYF. For the CDR3, the DNA is TGCGCCAGCAGCCAGGGGGGAGAGACCCAGTACTTC. This chain uses TRBV23-1 with TRBJ2-5, with a tentative D call TRBD1 (7 bases). Being an ORF, TRBV23-1 has a function that is uncertain. The V end lost 6 bases, the J end lost 4 bases, and 9 bases lay between the germline ends. The CDR3 spans 12 residues.

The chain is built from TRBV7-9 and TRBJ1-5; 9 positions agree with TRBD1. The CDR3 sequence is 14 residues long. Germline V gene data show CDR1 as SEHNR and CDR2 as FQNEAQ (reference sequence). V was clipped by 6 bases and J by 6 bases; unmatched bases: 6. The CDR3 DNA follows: TGTGCCAGCAGTCTACAGGGGGCAGGTCAGCCCCAGCATTTT. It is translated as CASSLQGAGQPQHF.

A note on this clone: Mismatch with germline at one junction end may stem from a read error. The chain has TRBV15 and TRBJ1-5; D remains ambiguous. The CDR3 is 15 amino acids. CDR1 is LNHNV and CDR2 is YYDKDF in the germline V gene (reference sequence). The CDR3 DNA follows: TGTGCCACCAGCAGAGATCGGTATAGCTATCAGCCCCAGCATTTT. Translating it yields CATSRDRYSYQPQHF.